This passage covers 4 T cell receptor beta chains from one sample sequenced in a study of cytomegalovirus exposure and HLA in healthy donors. Vbeta (60) and Jbeta (13) primers were used in the PCR. Data came from immunoSEQ multiplex PCR; TCRdb stores just in-frame clones and leaves some out. Of 150,000 to 200,000 clones listed, more than 65% are singletons. Sequenced input: PBMCs. These receptor sequences come from a man aged 18 to 29 in good health and CMV-seropositive.

This chain links TRBV12-5 with TRBJ1-2, with a weak D call TRBD1 (5 bases). This CDR3 region has 14 residues. CDR1 is LGHNT and CDR2 is FRNRAP in the germline V gene. V dropped 5 bases and J dropped 4 bases, with 14 bases sitting between them. The CDR3 coding sequence is TGTGCTAGTGGTACCCGGACGGGACTCTATGGCTACACCTTC. Its translation is CASGTRTGLYGYTF. The whole variable domain, remainder taken from reference TRBV12-5 and TRBJ1-2, is DARVTQTPRHKVTEMGQEVTMRCQPILGHNTVFWYRQTMMQGLELLAYFRNRAPLDDSGMPKDRFSAEMPDATLATLKIQPSEPRDSAVYFCASGTRTGLYGYTFGSGTRLTVV.

V is TRBV4-2 and J is TRBJ2-3; D is uncertain. The V end was cut by 5 bases, the J end by 5 bases, with 11 bases between. The CDR3 contains 13 residues. Germline CDR1 reads LGHNA; CDR2 reads YNFKEQ. CDR3 DNA sequence: TGTGCCAGCAGCTCCGCTATCGTAGATACGCAGTATTTT. It encodes CASSSAIVDTQYF.

The CDR3 bases are TGTGCCAGCAGCCCAAGGGGGCGGTACTCCTACGAGCAGTACTTC. Translating gives CASSPRGRYSYEQYF. The chain is built from TRBV11-3 and TRBJ2-7, with 7 bases lining up with TRBD1. The CDR3 spans 15 residues. Germline V gene data show CDR1 as SGHNT and CDR2 as YENEEA. V shed 5 bases, J shed 0 bases, and the junction held 7 bases outside the gene matches.

The V and J genes are TRBV18 and TRBJ1-3; the D gene is possibly TRBD1 (5 bases). The germline CDR1 and CDR2 sequences are KGHSH and LQKENI. The CDR3 extends over 14 amino acids. Trimming cost V 3 bases and J 0 bases, with 6 bases left between them. The CDR3 nucleotides are TGTGCCAGCTCACCCCAGGGCTCTGGAAACACCATATATTTT. This gives the protein CASSPQGSGNTIYF.